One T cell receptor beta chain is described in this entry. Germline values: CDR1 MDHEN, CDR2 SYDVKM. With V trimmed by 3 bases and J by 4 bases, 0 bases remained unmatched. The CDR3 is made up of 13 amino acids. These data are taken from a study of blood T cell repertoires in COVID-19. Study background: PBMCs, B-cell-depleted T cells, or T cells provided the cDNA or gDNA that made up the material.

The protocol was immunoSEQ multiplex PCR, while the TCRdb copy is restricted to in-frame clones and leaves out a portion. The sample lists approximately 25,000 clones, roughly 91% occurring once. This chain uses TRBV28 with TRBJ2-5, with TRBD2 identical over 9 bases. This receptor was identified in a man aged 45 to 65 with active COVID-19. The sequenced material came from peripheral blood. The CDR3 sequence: CASSFSGGETQYF. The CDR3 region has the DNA TGTGCCAGCAGTTTTAGCGGGGGAGAGACCCAGTACTTC.